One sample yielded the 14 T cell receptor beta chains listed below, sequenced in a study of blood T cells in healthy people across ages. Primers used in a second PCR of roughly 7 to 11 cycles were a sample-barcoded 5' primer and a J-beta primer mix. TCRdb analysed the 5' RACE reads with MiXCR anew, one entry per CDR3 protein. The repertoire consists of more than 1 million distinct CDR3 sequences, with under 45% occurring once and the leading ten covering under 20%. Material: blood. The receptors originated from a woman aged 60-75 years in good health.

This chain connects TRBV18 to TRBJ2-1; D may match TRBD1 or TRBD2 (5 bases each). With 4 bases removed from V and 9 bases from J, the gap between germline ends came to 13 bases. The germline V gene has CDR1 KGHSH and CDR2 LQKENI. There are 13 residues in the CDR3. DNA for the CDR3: TGTGCCAGCTCACGCGTCAGGGAGAGTGAGCAGTTCTTC. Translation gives CASSRVRESEQFF.

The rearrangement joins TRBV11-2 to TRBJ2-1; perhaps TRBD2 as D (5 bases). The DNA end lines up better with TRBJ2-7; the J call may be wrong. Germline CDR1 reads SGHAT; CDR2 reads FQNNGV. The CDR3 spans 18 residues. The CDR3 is CASSQASRLYSSYNEQYF. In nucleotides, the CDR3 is TGTGCCAGCAGCCAAGCCAGCCGACTATACAGCTCCTACAATGAGCAGTACTTC.

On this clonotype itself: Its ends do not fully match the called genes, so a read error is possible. CDR3 residues: CASSYGAERSSYVQYF. The CDR3 DNA reads TGTGCCAGCAGTTACGGCGCGGAGCGGAGCTCCTACGTGCAGTACTTC. This chain connects TRBV6-5 to TRBJ2-7; possible D gene TRBD2, 5 bases. CDR1 and CDR2 (germline): MNHEY, SVGAGI. CDR3 size: 16 residues.

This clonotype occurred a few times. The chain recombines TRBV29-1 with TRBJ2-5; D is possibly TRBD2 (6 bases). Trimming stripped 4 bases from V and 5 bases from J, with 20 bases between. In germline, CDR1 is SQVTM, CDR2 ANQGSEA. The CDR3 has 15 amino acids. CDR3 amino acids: CSVAASARGRETQYF. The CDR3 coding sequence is TGCAGCGTTGCCGCTAGCGCAAGGGGTAGGGAGACCCAGTACTTC.

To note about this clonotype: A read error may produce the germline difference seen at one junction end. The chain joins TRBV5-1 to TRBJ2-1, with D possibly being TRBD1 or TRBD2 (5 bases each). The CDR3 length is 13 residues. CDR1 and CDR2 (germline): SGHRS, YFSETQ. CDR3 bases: TGTGCCAGCAGCTTAGGGACCACCAGCGAGCAGTCCTTC. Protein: CASSLGTTSEQSF. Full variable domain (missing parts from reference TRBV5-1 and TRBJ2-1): KAGVTQTPRYLIKTRGQQVTLSCSPISGHRSVSWYQQTPGQGLQFLFEYFSETQRNKGNFPGRFSGRQFSNSRSEMNVSTLELGDSALYLCASSLGTTSEQSFGPGTRLTVL.

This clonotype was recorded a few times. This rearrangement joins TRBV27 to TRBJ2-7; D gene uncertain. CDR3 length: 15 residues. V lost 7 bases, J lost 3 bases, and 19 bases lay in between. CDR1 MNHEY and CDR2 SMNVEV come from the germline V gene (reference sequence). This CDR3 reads CASTERRNKVYEQYF. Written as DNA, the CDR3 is TGTGCCAGCACCGAGAGACGGAACAAAGTCTACGAGCAGTACTTC.

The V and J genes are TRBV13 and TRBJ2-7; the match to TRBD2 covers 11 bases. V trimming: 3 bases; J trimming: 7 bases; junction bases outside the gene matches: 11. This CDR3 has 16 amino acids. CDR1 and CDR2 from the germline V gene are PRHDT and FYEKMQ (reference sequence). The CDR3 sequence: CASSFSTSGKNNEQYF. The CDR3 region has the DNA TGTGCCAGCAGCTTTTCGACTAGCGGGAAGAACAATGAGCAGTACTTC.

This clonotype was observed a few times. CDR3 in amino acids: CASSLIRQPEGKNIQYF. The CDR3 DNA is TGTGCCAGCAGCTTAATAAGACAGCCTGAGGGCAAAAACATTCAGTACTTC. The chain combines TRBV7-3 with TRBJ2-4; possibly TRBD1 or TRBD2 for D (5 bases each). This CDR3 contains 17 residues. Germline CDR1 and CDR2: SGHTA and FQGTGA. Deletions cut 1 base from V and 3 bases from J, with 16 bases between.

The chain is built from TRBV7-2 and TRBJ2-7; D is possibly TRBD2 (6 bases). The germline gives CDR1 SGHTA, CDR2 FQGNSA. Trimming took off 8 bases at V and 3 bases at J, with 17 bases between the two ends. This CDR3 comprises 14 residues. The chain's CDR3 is CASRAAGFYYEQYF. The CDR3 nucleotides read TGTGCCAGCCGGGCTGCGGGGTTTTACTACGAGCAGTACTTC.

The chain's CDR3 is CASSFVHEAFF. CDR3 nucleotide sequence: TGTGCCAGCAGCTTTGTTCATGAAGCTTTCTTT. The J gene is TRBJ1-1, the V gene TRBV7-8; D is ambiguous. The CDR3 is 11 amino acids. Trimming removed 3 bases from V and 7 bases from J, with 6 bases in between. Germline V CDR1 and CDR2: SGHVS, FQNEAQ.

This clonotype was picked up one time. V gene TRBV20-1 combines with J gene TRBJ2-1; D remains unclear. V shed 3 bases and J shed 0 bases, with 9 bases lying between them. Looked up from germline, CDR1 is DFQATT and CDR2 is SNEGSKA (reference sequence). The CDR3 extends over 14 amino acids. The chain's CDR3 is CSASPSFSYNEQFF. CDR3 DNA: TGCAGTGCTAGTCCCTCCTTCTCCTACAATGAGCAGTTCTTC.

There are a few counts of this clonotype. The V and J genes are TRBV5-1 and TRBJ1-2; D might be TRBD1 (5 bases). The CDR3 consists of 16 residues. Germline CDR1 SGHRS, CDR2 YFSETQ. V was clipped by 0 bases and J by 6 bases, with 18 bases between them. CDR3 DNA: TGCGCCAGCAGCTTGGAGCCAGGGCTACCTTCGGATGGCTACACCTTC. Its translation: CASSLEPGLPSDGYTF.

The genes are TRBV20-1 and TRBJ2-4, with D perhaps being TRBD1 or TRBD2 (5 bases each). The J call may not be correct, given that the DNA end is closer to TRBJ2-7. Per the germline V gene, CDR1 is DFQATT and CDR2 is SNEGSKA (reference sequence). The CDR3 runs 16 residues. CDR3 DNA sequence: TGCAGTGCTAGTGCTAACACCGGGACCCACTTCTACGAGCAGTACTTC. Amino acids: CSASANTGTHFYEQYF.

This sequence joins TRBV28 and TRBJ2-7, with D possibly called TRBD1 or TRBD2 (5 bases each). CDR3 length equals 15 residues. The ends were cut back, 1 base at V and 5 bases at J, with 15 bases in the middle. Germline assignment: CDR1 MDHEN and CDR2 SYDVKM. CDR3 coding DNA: TGTGCCAGCAGTTTATTCGGTGACTTGGGGGACGAGCAGTACTTC. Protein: CASSLFGDLGDEQYF. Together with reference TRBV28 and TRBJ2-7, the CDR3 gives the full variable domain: DVKVTQSSRYLVKRTGEKVFLECVQDMDHENMFWYRQDPGLGLRLIYFSYDVKMKEKGDIPEGYSVSREKKERFSLILESASTNQTSMYLCASSLFGDLGDEQYFGPGTRLTVT.